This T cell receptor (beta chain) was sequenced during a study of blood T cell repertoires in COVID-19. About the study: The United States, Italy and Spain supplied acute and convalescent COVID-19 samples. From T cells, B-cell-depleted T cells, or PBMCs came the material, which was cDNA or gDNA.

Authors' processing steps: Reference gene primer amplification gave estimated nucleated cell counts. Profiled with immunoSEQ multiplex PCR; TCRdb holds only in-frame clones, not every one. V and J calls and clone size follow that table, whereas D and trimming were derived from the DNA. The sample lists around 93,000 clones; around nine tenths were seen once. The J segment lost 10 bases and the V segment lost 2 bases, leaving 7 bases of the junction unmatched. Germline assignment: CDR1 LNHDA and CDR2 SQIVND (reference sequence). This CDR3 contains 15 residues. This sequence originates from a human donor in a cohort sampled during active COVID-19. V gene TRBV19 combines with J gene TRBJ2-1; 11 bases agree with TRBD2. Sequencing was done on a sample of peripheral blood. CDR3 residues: CASSISTSGIDEQFF. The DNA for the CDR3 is TGTGCCAGTAGTATATCGACTAGCGGGATTGACGAGCAGTTCTTC.